A selection of T cell receptor beta chains follows, all from one sample in a study of cytomegalovirus exposure and HLA in healthy donors. The repertoire was sequenced with immunoSEQ multiplex PCR; TCRdb's copy has only in-frame clones and lacks some. This sample carries about 160,000 clones, with 1% to 1.5% going to the ten biggest clones. Sequenced input: PBMCs. The receptor set was obtained from a woman aged 60-70 years in good health and CMV-seronegative. CDR3s include the opening cysteine and the closing phenylalanine or tryptophan. Each record gives: V gene, J gene, D gene, CDR3 protein, CDR3 DNA. D genes are given only for firm matches.

V: TRBV29-1
J: TRBJ2-1
D: TRBD2
CDR3: CSLRGVSYNEQFF
DNA: TGCAGCCTACGGGGGGTCTCCTACAATGAGCAGTTCTTC

V: TRBV19
J: TRBJ2-7
D: .
CDR3: CASSIGGAYEQYF
DNA: TGTGCCAGTAGTATAGGGGGGGCCTACGAGCAGTACTTC

V: TRBV7-2
J: TRBJ1-2
D: .
CDR3: CASSSMTQANGYTF
DNA: TGTGCCAGCAGTAGTATGACGCAGGCCAATGGCTACACCTTC

V: TRBV4-1
J: TRBJ1-1
D: TRBD1
CDR3: CASSQNRQGNTEAFF
DNA: TGCGCCAGCAGCCAAAATCGACAGGGGAACACTGAAGCTTTCTTT

V: TRBV27
J: TRBJ2-7
D: TRBD1
CDR3: CASSLLQGANYEQYF
DNA: TGTGCCAGCAGTTTACTACAGGGGGCTAACTACGAGCAGTACTTC

V: TRBV19
J: TRBJ1-2
D: TRBD1
CDR3: CASSEQGNYGYTF
DNA: TGTGCCAGTAGTGAACAGGGGAACTATGGCTACACCTTC

V: TRBV6-5
J: TRBJ2-2
D: TRBD2
CDR3: CASSSGGRIGELFF
DNA: TGTGCCAGCAGTTCGGGGGGGCGAATCGGGGAGCTGTTTTTT

V: TRBV20-1
J: TRBJ2-7
D: .
CDR3: CSASGSYEQYF
DNA: TGCAGTGCTAGCGGTTCCTACGAGCAGTACTTC

V: TRBV2
J: TRBJ2-2
D: TRBD2
CDR3: CASSGLAGGIGELFF
DNA: TGTGCCAGCAGCGGACTAGCGGGGGGGATCGGGGAGCTGTTTTTT

V: TRBV4-1
J: TRBJ2-4
D: TRBD1
CDR3: CASSQYWQGAFGTVAKNIQYF
DNA: TGCGCCAGCAGCCAATATTGGCAGGGGGCTTTCGGAACCGTAGCCAAAAACATTCAGTACTTC

V: TRBV19
J: TRBJ1-1
D: .
CDR3: CASSIVQGMEAFF
DNA: TGTGCCAGTAGTATAGTTCAGGGAATGGAAGCTTTCTTT

V: TRBV4-3
J: TRBJ1-5
D: .
CDR3: CASSQERGPNQPQHF
DNA: TGCGCCAGCAGCCAAGAGAGAGGGCCTAATCAGCCCCAGCATTTT

V: TRBV7-3
J: TRBJ2-6
D: TRBD2
CDR3: CASSLTGASGFSGANVLTF
DNA: TGTGCCAGCAGCTTGACTGGGGCTAGCGGATTTTCTGGGGCCAACGTCCTGACTTTC

V: TRBV4-2
J: TRBJ2-1
D: .
CDR3: CASSQGQETYNEQFF
DNA: TGTGCCAGCAGCCAAGGACAGGAAACCTACAATGAGCAGTTCTTC

V: TRBV6-6
J: TRBJ2-1
D: TRBD2
CDR3: CASTKGLAGYNEQFF
DNA: TGTGCCAGCACGAAGGGACTAGCGGGGTACAATGAGCAGTTCTTC

V: TRBV19
J: TRBJ1-6
D: .
CDR3: CASSILQATNSPLHF
DNA: TGTGCCAGTAGTATATTACAGGCGACCAATTCACCCCTCCACTTT

V: TRBV20-1
J: TRBJ2-7
D: .
CDR3: CSAGQIYEQYF
DNA: TGCAGTGCTGGACAGATCTACGAGCAGTACTTC

V: TRBV27
J: TRBJ2-2
D: .
CDR3: CASSSHRDKGKLFF
DNA: TGTGCCAGCAGCTCCCACAGGGATAAGGGGAAGCTGTTTTTT

V: TRBV27
J: TRBJ2-7
D: .
CDR3: CASSSQGVGEQYF
DNA: TGTGCCAGCAGTTCCCAAGGGGTTGGCGAGCAGTACTTC

V: TRBV9
J: TRBJ1-2
D: TRBD1
CDR3: CASSETGLGGYTF
DNA: TGTGCCAGCAGCGAGACAGGGCTGGGTGGCTACACCTTC

V: TRBV27
J: TRBJ1-2
D: .
CDR3: CASSFFPPGAGPNYGYTF
DNA: TGTGCCAGCAGTTTTTTTCCCCCGGGAGCGGGTCCTAACTATGGCTACACCTTC

V: TRBV28
J: TRBJ1-1
D: .
CDR3: CASRSQLGRGGTEAFF
DNA: TGTGCCAGCAGGTCTCAGTTGGGGAGGGGGGGCACTGAAGCTTTCTTT

V: TRBV7-3
J: TRBJ2-1
D: TRBD2
CDR3: CASSHLSAGGYNEQFF
DNA: TGTGCCAGCAGCCACCTCTCAGCGGGAGGGTACAATGAGCAGTTCTTC

V: TRBV29-1
J: TRBJ2-7
D: TRBD1
CDR3: CSGGTGGPYEQYF
DNA: TGCAGCGGGGGGACAGGGGGCCCCTACGAGCAGTACTTC

V: TRBV6-5
J: TRBJ1-2
D: .
CDR3: CASSPTRVQGYGYTF
DNA: TGTGCCAGCAGTCCAACTCGAGTACAGGGCTATGGCTACACCTTC

V: TRBV4-1
J: TRBJ2-7
D: .
CDR3: CASSQERTAYEQYF
DNA: TGCGCCAGCAGCCAAGAAAGGACAGCCTACGAGCAGTACTTC

V: TRBV9
J: TRBJ2-5
D: TRBD2
CDR3: CASSVAGGGKETQYF
DNA: TGTGCCAGCAGCGTAGCCGGGGGGGGGAAGGAGACCCAGTACTTC

V: TRBV19
J: TRBJ2-7
D: TRBD1
CDR3: CASMRSGTDAYEQYF
DNA: TGTGCCAGTATGAGATCCGGGACAGACGCCTACGAGCAGTACTTC

V: TRBV6-6
J: TRBJ2-3
D: .
CDR3: CASSYSGIPTDTQYF
DNA: TGTGCCAGCAGTTACTCGGGCATACCCACAGATACGCAGTATTTT